Listed below are T cell receptor beta chains from one sample, sequenced in a study of T cell repertoires in cytomegalovirus infection. MiXCR was run by TCRdb on the reads, yielding one entry per CDR3 protein. This sample has 400,000 or so distinct CDR3 sequences, with less than 20% found just once. Sequenced material: PBMCs. The receptors stem from a human donor in good health (CMV status not recorded). Some clones in this sample may be carry-over from other donors' samples. Both conserved end residues are part of each CDR3. A D gene is named only where the DNA matches it firmly. Some rows mark clone size as missing; the rest say once, few, many or name a class of expanded clone.

v_gene	abundance	d_gene	j_gene	CDR3aa	CDR3nt
TRBV6-1	many	.	TRBJ1-1	CASTRGQYTEAFF	TGTGCCAGCACCCGAGGACAGTACACTGAAGCTTTCTTT
TRBV11-2	few	.	TRBJ2-7	CASSRLKTYEQYF	TGTGCCAGCAGCCGACTTAAAACCTACGAGCAGTACTTC
TRBV4-2	.	.	TRBJ1-2	CASSQDTDYGYTF	TGTGCCAGCAGCCAAGATACCGATTATGGCTACACCTTC
TRBV15	.	TRBD2	TRBJ2-1	CATSRASGTSGGDEQFF	TGTGCCACCAGCAGAGCCTCCGGGACTAGCGGAGGGGATGAGCAGTTCTTC
TRBV7-8	many	.	TRBJ1-1	CASSLALGYTEAFF	TGTGCCAGCAGCTTAGCCCTGGGTTACACTGAAGCTTTCTTT
TRBV2	.	.	TRBJ1-1	CASSEAVNPPVRWRAGGNTEAFF	TGTGCCAGCAGTGAAGCCGTGAACCCTCCTGTCCGGTGGAGAGCCGGCGGGAACACTGAAGCTTTCTTT
TRBV5-1	many	TRBD2	TRBJ2-5	CASSLGLAGEETQYF	TGTGCCAGCAGCTTGGGACTAGCGGGAGAAGAGACCCAGTACTTC
TRBV29-1	few	.	TRBJ2-1	CSVRDPRSYNEQFF	TGCAGCGTCCGGGACCCCCGCTCCTACAATGAGCAGTTCTTC
TRBV12-5	few	.	TRBJ1-4	CARGGQGTTNEKLFF	TGTGCTAGGGGGGGGCAGGGAACAACTAATGAAAAACTGTTTTTT
TRBV29-1	few	.	TRBJ1-2	CSVELTTNGFFNYGYTF	TGCAGCGTTGAACTGACCACGAATGGCTTCTTTAACTATGGCTACACCTTC
TRBV10-3	.	TRBD1	TRBJ1-2	CAISEVDRVSRHGYTF	TGTGCCATCAGTGAAGTGGACAGGGTAAGCCGTCATGGCTACACCTTC
TRBV5-4	.	.	TRBJ1-2	CASSKTERDGYTF	TGTGCCAGCAGCAAAACGGAGCGAGATGGCTACACCTTC
TRBV4-1	few	TRBD2	TRBJ2-4	CASSQRGLAINIQYF	TGCGCCAGCAGCCAAAGGGGACTAGCGATAAACATTCAGTACTTC
TRBV15	.	TRBD1	TRBJ1-5	CATSGKGTGGNQPQHF	TGTGCCACCAGCGGGAAAGGGACAGGGGGTAATCAGCCCCAGCATTTT
TRBV28	.	.	TRBJ1-4	CASSRGRGWEKLFF	TGTGCCAGCAGTCGGGGGAGGGGTTGGGAAAAACTGTTTTTT
TRBV2	.	.	TRBJ1-1	CASSGQTGSKMGAFF	TGTGCCAGCAGTGGCCAGACGGGATCGAAGATGGGAGCTTTCTTT
TRBV20-1	few	.	TRBJ2-1	CSARDRARGTGEQFF	TGCAGTGCTAGAGACAGGGCTCGGGGAACCGGTGAGCAGTTCTTC
TRBV28	.	TRBD1	TRBJ2-5	CASSLVRTGTGEVLGETQYF	TGTGCCAGCAGTTTAGTGCGCACCGGGACAGGAGAGGTTTTGGGGGAGACCCAGTACTTC
TRBV12-3/TRBV12-4	few	TRBD1	TRBJ2-1	CASSPWTGADNEQFF	TGTGCCAGCAGCCCCTGGACAGGGGCGGATAATGAGCAGTTCTTC
TRBV7-2	many	.	TRBJ1-2	CASSLVSVWANYGYTF	TGTGCCAGCAGCTTAGTTTCTGTCTGGGCGAACTATGGCTACACCTTC
TRBV12-3/TRBV12-4	few	TRBD1	TRBJ1-5	CASSQTGEQPQHF	TGTGCCAGCAGCCAGACAGGGGAACAGCCCCAGCATTTT
TRBV12-3/TRBV12-4	.	.	TRBJ2-5	CASSQGRLQETQYF	TGTGCCAGCAGCCAAGGACGCCTCCAAGAGACCCAGTACTTC
TRBV7-2	many	.	TRBJ2-7	CASSRAGRAGYEQYF	TGTGCCAGCAGCCGGGCGGGTCGGGCGGGCTACGAGCAGTACTTC
TRBV29-1	few	.	TRBJ2-5	CSVGPLETQYF	TGCAGCGTTGGGCCCCTCGAGACCCAGTACTTC
TRBV24-1	many	TRBD2	TRBJ2-2	CATSELAGGKTGELFF	TGTGCCACCAGTGAGCTAGCGGGGGGGAAGACCGGGGAGCTGTTTTTT
TRBV6-2/TRBV6-3	many	.	TRBJ1-2	CASSYPGLYYGYTF	TGTGCCAGCAGTTACCCAGGATTATACTATGGCTACACCTTC
TRBV19	few	.	TRBJ2-1	CASSIVGRFVNEQFF	TGTGCCAGTAGTATAGTAGGACGCTTTGTAAATGAGCAGTTCTTC
TRBV2	.	.	TRBJ1-6	CASREGPTGFGSPLHF	TGTGCCAGCAGGGAAGGGCCTACAGGATTCGGCTCACCCCTCCACTTT
TRBV6-1	many	TRBD2	TRBJ2-1	CASSYLAVYNEQFF	TGTGCCAGCAGTTATCTAGCGGTATACAATGAGCAGTTCTTC
TRBV7-8	many	.	TRBJ2-1	CASSQLRLRGSSLYNEQFF	TGTGCCAGCAGCCAACTACGTTTGAGGGGATCATCTCTCTACAATGAGCAGTTCTTC
TRBV7-2	many	.	TRBJ2-3	CASSPLATRGDTQYF	TGTGCCAGCAGCCCCTTGGCGACCCGCGGAGATACGCAGTATTTT
TRBV5-4	many	.	TRBJ2-5	CASSLGFTETQYF	TGTGCCAGCAGCTTGGGATTCACGGAGACCCAGTACTTC
TRBV27	.	TRBD1	TRBJ2-1	CASNRDSRYNEQFF	TGTGCCAGCAACCGGGACAGCCGATACAATGAGCAGTTCTTC
TRBV7-2	few	TRBD2	TRBJ2-7	CASSQREGREQYF	TGTGCCAGCAGCCAGCGGGAGGGCCGCGAGCAGTACTTC
TRBV4-2	.	.	TRBJ1-1	CASSQDQAAMNTEAFF	TGTGCCAGCAGCCAAGATCAGGCAGCAATGAACACTGAAGCTTTCTTT
TRBV10-3	many	.	TRBJ2-6	CAIRDWAGANVLTF	TGTGCCATCAGGGACTGGGCTGGGGCCAACGTCCTGACTTTC